This TCR beta chain was captured in a study of T cell repertoires in aging, cancer and after chemotherapy. A mixed TRB-A/B primer pool amplified rearranged TRB by multiplex touch-down PCR. One entry per CDR3 protein results from TCRdb running MiXCR on the multiplex PCR reads. The sample has 4,900 or so distinct CDR3 sequences; around 35% are singletons. The template was genomic DNA from peripheral blood, not RNA. Losses at the gene ends were 7 bases for V and 2 bases for J; bases not matched to a gene: 11. The length of the CDR3 is 15 residues. Germline V CDR1 and CDR2: MNHNS, SASEGT. The receptor's source is a human donor with a blood cancer. Material: blood. The chain has TRBV6-1 and TRBJ2-7, with TRBD1 identical over 7 bases. CDR3 sequence reads: CASTPAGGQAYEQYF. The CDR3 region has the DNA TGTGCCAGCACTCCAGCTGGAGGACAGGCCTACGAGCAGTACTTC.